This is a list of T cell receptor beta chains from one sample in a study of response to subunit inactivated influenza vaccine. TCRdb re-called the RT-PCR reads with MiXCR, one entry per CDR3 protein. The data hold 550,000 to 600,000 distinct CDR3 sequences, with 10% to 15% observed a single time. Material: PBMCs from blood, obtained on the day of vaccination. Receptors originate from a man between 45 and 60 years old who received an inactivated influenza vaccine. Each CDR3 is given with its conserved first and last residue. D genes are given only for firm matches. Clone size is not always given. Where it is, it says once, few, many or a class for expanded clones.

D	V	size	J	DNA	CDR3
TRBD2	TRBV9	few	TRBJ2-2	TGTGCCAGCAGCCCCTTAAGGCGGGGGGGCCGGATAACCGGGGAGCTGTTTTTT	CASSPLRRGGRITGELFF
TRBD1	TRBV7-9	few	TRBJ1-5	TGTGCCAGCAGCATCGACAGGGTAAGCGGCAATCAGCCCCAGCATTTT	CASSIDRVSGNQPQHF
NA	TRBV6-5	NA	TRBJ1-4	TGTGCCAGCAGTTACTCCTTTACAGGGCCTAGGGAAAAACTGTTTTTT	CASSYSFTGPREKLFF
NA	TRBV5-1	few	TRBJ1-3	TGCGCCAGCAGGCAGGGAAACTCTGGAAACACCATATATTTT	CASRQGNSGNTIYF
TRBD1	TRBV4-2	few	TRBJ1-5	TGTGCCAGCAGCCAAGACCGGACAGGGCAGCAGCCCCAGCATTTT	CASSQDRTGQQPQHF
TRBD1	TRBV7-9	NA	TRBJ2-5	TGTGCCAGCAGCTTTTTAACGGGACAGGTCGGAGAGACCCAGTACTTC	CASSFLTGQVGETQYF
TRBD1	TRBV20-1	many	TRBJ1-5	TGCAGTGCTAGGAATTCAGGGGGCTCTAGCAATCAGCCCCAGCATTTT	CSARNSGGSSNQPQHF
NA	TRBV6-2/TRBV6-3	few	TRBJ2-7	TGTGCCAGCAGCCAAACCGTAGGGGGCGAGCAGTACTTC	CASSQTVGGEQYF
NA	TRBV29-1	NA	TRBJ1-1	TGCAGCGTAGAGCTTGGCCTGAACACTGAAGCTTTCTTT	CSVELGLNTEAFF
TRBD2	TRBV9	NA	TRBJ2-1	TGTGCCAGCAGCCCATATAGCGGGAGCACCTACAATGAGCAGTTCTTC	CASSPYSGSTYNEQFF
TRBD1	TRBV20-1	NA	TRBJ2-3	TGCAGTGCTAGAGATACAGGACAGGGGATTCGGGATACGCAGTATTTT	CSARDTGQGIRDTQYF
NA	TRBV5-1	few	TRBJ2-7	TGCGCCAGCAGCTCCGGAACTCCCCCGGTTGGGGTCGAGCAGTACTTC	CASSSGTPPVGVEQYF
NA	TRBV9	few	TRBJ1-6	TGTGCCAGCAGCTCGCCGGGAAGGACTTCACCCCTCCACTTT	CASSSPGRTSPLHF
NA	TRBV18	NA	TRBJ2-7	TGTGCCAGCTCACCAACAGGGACCATCGGGGGGGAGCAGTACTTC	CASSPTGTIGGEQYF
TRBD1	TRBV20-1	few	TRBJ2-7	TGCAGTGCTAGCCCTTCCAGGGGGCTCGGCGAGCAGTACTTC	CSASPSRGLGEQYF
TRBD1	TRBV5-5	few	TRBJ2-3	TGTGCCAGCAGCTTAAGACAGGGTGTAAATACGCAGTATTTT	CASSLRQGVNTQYF
TRBD1	TRBV27	NA	TRBJ2-7	TGTGCCAGCAGAATGACAGGGGGCCTCTCCTACGAGCAGTACTTC	CASRMTGGLSYEQYF
TRBD2	TRBV3-1	few	TRBJ2-3	TGTGCCAGCAGCCTACGGCCAGGACTAGCGTCGGATACGCAGTATTTT	CASSLRPGLASDTQYF
TRBD1	TRBV10-3	few	TRBJ1-5	TGTGCCATCAGTGAGTCGGAGGGCAGGGGGAGCAATCAGCCCCAGCATTTT	CAISESEGRGSNQPQHF
TRBD2	TRBV25-1	few	TRBJ2-5	TGTGCCAGCAGCGGGACTAGCGGACAAGAGACCCAGTACTTC	CASSGTSGQETQYF
NA	TRBV3-1	NA	TRBJ2-7	TGTGCCAGCAGCCGGAAAAACTACGAGCAGTACTTC	CASSRKNYEQYF
NA	TRBV12-3/TRBV12-4	NA	TRBJ2-3	TGTGCCAGCAGTTTTATGAGGGAGGTATATTCGGATACGCAGTATTTT	CASSFMREVYSDTQYF
TRBD1	TRBV5-1	NA	TRBJ2-7	TGCGCCAGCAGCTTAGAGGGACAGGGTTTCTACGAGCAGTACTTC	CASSLEGQGFYEQYF
NA	TRBV28	few	TRBJ2-1	TGTGCCAGCAGTTTAAGCGCCCGATCAGCCAATGAGCAGTTCTTC	CASSLSARSANEQFF
NA	TRBV20-1	NA	TRBJ1-5	TGCAGTATTAGGGACCGATACAATCAGCCCCAGCATTTT	CSIRDRYNQPQHF
NA	TRBV6-1	few	TRBJ1-4	TGTGCCAGCAGCGGGAAGGGGGTCACTAATGAAAAACTGTTTTTT	CASSGKGVTNEKLFF
NA	TRBV28	NA	TRBJ2-1	TGTGCCAGCTCGGTAAGGATCAATGAGCAGTTCTTC	CASSVRINEQFF
NA	TRBV12-3/TRBV12-4	many	TRBJ1-1	TGTGCCAGCTCCCTTACTGAAGCTTTCTTT	CASSLTEAFF
NA	TRBV20-1	NA	TRBJ2-7	TGCAGTGCTATGGCGACTCAAAACGTCTACGAGCAGTACTTC	CSAMATQNVYEQYF
NA	TRBV28	many	TRBJ2-7	TGTGCCAGCAGTTTATCCAGGGCCTACGAGCAGTACTTC	CASSLSRAYEQYF
NA	TRBV21-1	many	TRBJ1-5	TGTGCCAGCAGAGGGGGGGCCCAGCATTTT	CASRGGAQHF
NA	TRBV29-1	NA	TRBJ2-5	TGCAGCGTTGAAGCTACAGCAGGGACAGAGACCCAGTACTTC	CSVEATAGTETQYF
TRBD2	TRBV15	few	TRBJ2-7	TGTGCCACCAGCGTCGGGGGGGGCGGCTACTACGAGCAGTACTTC	CATSVGGGGYYEQYF
NA	TRBV5-1	NA	TRBJ1-2	TGCGCCAGCAGCTTGGATCCATTTAGCTATGGCTACACCTTC	CASSLDPFSYGYTF
TRBD1	TRBV28	NA	TRBJ2-7	TGTGCCAGCAGTTCTTACACCGGGACAGTATTTCACGAGCAGTACTTC	CASSSYTGTVFHEQYF
NA	TRBV28	few	TRBJ2-7	TGTGCCAGCAGTTCCCCGGGGACAAACGGGGGCTACGAGCAGTACTTC	CASSSPGTNGGYEQYF
TRBD1	TRBV12-3/TRBV12-4	many	TRBJ1-5	TGTGCCAGCAGTTTATCTGCAGGGGGCGGCAATCAGCCCCAGCATTTT	CASSLSAGGGNQPQHF
TRBD2	TRBV7-2	NA	TRBJ2-1	TGTGCCAGCAGCTTTGAAGTAGCGGGGGTATACAATGAGCAGTTCTTC	CASSFEVAGVYNEQFF
TRBD1	TRBV4-2	many	TRBJ1-1	TGTGCCAGCAGCCAGGCGAACAGGGGAATGAACACTGAAGCTTTCTTT	CASSQANRGMNTEAFF
TRBD2	TRBV20-1	once	TRBJ2-5	TGCAGTGCTATGGGACTAGCGGGAGCGAGACAAGAGACCCAGTACTTC	CSAMGLAGARQETQYF
TRBD1	TRBV5-1	NA	TRBJ1-3	TGCGCCAGCAGCCAGGACAGGGGTGGAAACACCATATATTTT	CASSQDRGGNTIYF
NA	TRBV12-3/TRBV12-4	NA	TRBJ1-5	TGTGCCAGCACCAACGACTGGAGTCAGCCCCAGCATTTT	CASTNDWSQPQHF
NA	TRBV16	few	TRBJ2-3	TGTGCCAGCCTACGCGGGATGAGCACAGATACGCAGTATTTT	CASLRGMSTDTQYF
TRBD2	TRBV9	many	TRBJ2-5	TGTGCCAGCAGCGTAGGGGCAGCGGGAGGGACGTCGGAGACCCAGTACTTC	CASSVGAAGGTSETQYF
NA	TRBV9	NA	TRBJ1-2	TGTGCCAGCAGCGCAGGACCGGCGGATGGCTACACCTTC	CASSAGPADGYTF
NA	TRBV6-5	many	TRBJ2-2	TGTGCCAGCAGTTCCTCGGACCGTGGTGGCACCGGGGAGCTGTTTTTT	CASSSSDRGGTGELFF
TRBD1	TRBV10-3	few	TRBJ2-7	TGTGCCGCCGGGGGGACAGGGGGCTTCGAGCAGTACTTC	CAAGGTGGFEQYF
NA	TRBV21-1	NA	TRBJ2-3	TGTGCCAGCAGCAAAAGCGGGGGCACAGATACGCAGTATTTT	CASSKSGGTDTQYF
NA	TRBV24-1	NA	TRBJ2-1	TGTGCCACCAGCCCCGGACGGAATAAGCAGTTCTTC	CATSPGRNKQFF
NA	TRBV20-1	NA	TRBJ2-3	TGCAGTGCTAGTTCTAGCGCGGGCTTGACAGATACGCAGTATTTT	CSASSSAGLTDTQYF
NA	TRBV28	few	TRBJ1-4	TGTGCCAGCAGTTTATCCTCCGGCTGGGGCTCAACTAATGAAAAACTGTTTTTT	CASSLSSGWGSTNEKLFF
TRBD2	TRBV3-1	few	TRBJ2-7	TGTGCCAGCAGCCAAGATCGAGGACTAGCGGGACGGGGGCAGTACTTC	CASSQDRGLAGRGQYF
TRBD2	TRBV7-2	NA	TRBJ2-7	TGTGCCAGCAGCTCCCGCCTAGCGGGAGTGTCGCAGTACTTC	CASSSRLAGVSQYF
TRBD2	TRBV19	NA	TRBJ2-4	TGTGCCAGTAGTGCGCCTTCTAGCGGGAGAAAAAACATTCAGTACTTC	CASSAPSSGRKNIQYF
TRBD2	TRBV4-3	NA	TRBJ2-1	TGCGCCAGCAGCCAATATTTGCGGGAGGCGGGTGAGCAGTTCTTC	CASSQYLREAGEQFF
TRBD1	TRBV12-3/TRBV12-4	few	TRBJ2-2	TGTGCCAGCAGCAACCGACAGGGGTACACCGGGGAGCTGTTTTTT	CASSNRQGYTGELFF
NA	TRBV20-1	many	TRBJ2-7	TGCAGTGCTCCCCCCCCTCCTAGGGGCGAGCAGTACTTC	CSAPPPPRGEQYF
NA	TRBV5-6	many	TRBJ2-7	TGTGCCAGCAGCGCCTTGCGGGAGCAGTACTTC	CASSALREQYF
NA	TRBV7-2	many	TRBJ1-2	TGTGCCAGCAGCTCCAATAGTGGGGGCTCCGGCTACACCTTC	CASSSNSGGSGYTF
TRBD2	TRBV5-1	NA	TRBJ2-3	TGCGCCAGCAGCTTGGGCGGGACTAGCGGGGGACCTAGCACAGATACGCAGTATTTT	CASSLGGTSGGPSTDTQYF